This entry lists 27 T cell receptor beta chains sequenced from one sample in a study of early stage breast cancer tumors. Libraries were prepared by immunoSEQ multiplex PCR; TCRdb keeps only in-frame clonotypes and omits some of them. The table lists 9,500 to 11,000 clones, around 73% of them singletons, with around 23% in the top ten. The sequencing input was breast tumor tissue. The receptors here all came from a person in their 40s with breast cancer.

This chain connects TRBV21-1 to TRBJ2-3. TRBV21-1 is assigned pseudogene status. This CDR3 has 14 residues. This CDR3 is CASVRRRPTDTQYF. CDR3 DNA: TGTGCCAGCGTCCGTAGGCGACCGACAGATACGCAGTATTTT.

With respect to this clone: The junction departs from the called germline gene at one end, perhaps through a read error. The chain couples TRBV7-7 to TRBJ2-1; D is unresolved. CDR1 and CDR2 (germline): SSHAT, FNYEAQ (reference sequence). CDR3 length equals 14 residues. The CDR3, as DNA: TGTGCTAGCAGCTTATTAGGGCAGACTGGTGAGCAGTTCTTC. Residues: CASSLLGQTGEQFF.

V usage is TRBV5-4 and J usage is TRBJ2-5; D is perhaps TRBD1 or TRBD2 (6 bases each). Germline V gene data show CDR1 as SGHNT and CDR2 as YYREEE (reference sequence). This CDR3 contains 18 residues. The V end was cut by 3 bases, the J end by 4 bases, with 25 bases between. CDR3 in DNA: TGTGCCAGCAGCTCCGGGGGACTCTACAGCGGAGGGGGAGAGACCCAGTACTTC. Amino acid sequence: CASSSGGLYSGGGETQYF.

V usage is TRBV10-3 and J usage is TRBJ2-5; the D gene is possibly TRBD1 (7 bases). Gene TRBJ2-7 matches the end of the DNA better, so the J call may be wrong. The CDR3 has 12 amino acids. The germline V gene encodes CDR1 ENHRY and CDR2 SYGVKD. CDR3 DNA: TGTGCCATCAGGGAGGGGGCGAACGAGCAGTACTTC. Its translation is CAIREGANEQYF.

The chain employs TRBV6-5 and TRBJ2-1; D gene uncertain. The CDR3 sequence is 15 residues long. Germline CDR1 is MNHEY and CDR2 is SVGAGI. Deletions cut 2 bases from V and 7 bases from J, with 15 bases between. The CDR3 region is CASSYQWTSLNEQFF. The DNA of the CDR3 is TGTGCCAGCAGTTACCAGTGGACCTCGCTGAATGAGCAGTTCTTC.

The V call is TRBV7-6, the J call TRBJ2-1; 12 positions agree with TRBD2. V lost 5 bases and J lost 7; bases outside the gene matches: 6. The CDR3 covers 15 residues. Per germline, CDR1 SGHVS and CDR2 FNYEAQ. The CDR3, as DNA: TGTGCCAGCAGCCGGACTAGCGGGACGTTTAATGAGCAGTTCTTC. Translated: CASSRTSGTFNEQFF.

The chain carries TRBV6-4 and TRBJ1-4; 11 nucleotides align to TRBD1. The V gene end was trimmed by 5 bases and the J gene end by 7 bases; junction bases not matched to a gene: 3. Germline lookup yields CDR1 MRHNA and CDR2 SNTAGT. This CDR3 has 14 amino acids. Written as DNA, the CDR3 is TGTGCCAGCAGTCCCGGGACAGGGGGTGAAAAACTGTTTTTT. Its translation: CASSPGTGGEKLFF.

The chain couples TRBV7-9 to TRBJ1-2; no firm D call. Trimming cost V 0 bases and J 4 bases, with 6 bases left between them. This CDR3 has 13 amino acids. The germline V gene has CDR1 SEHNR and CDR2 FQNEAQ (reference sequence). The CDR3 nucleotides read TGTGCCAGCAGCTTAGCTGTGGGCTATGGCTACACCTTC. Protein: CASSLAVGYGYTF.

The chain employs TRBV28 and TRBJ2-2, with 9 bases identical to TRBD2. Looked up from germline, CDR1 is MDHEN and CDR2 is SYDVKM. The CDR3 runs to 16 residues. Trimming cost V 6 bases and J 4 bases; bases outside gene matches: 9. The CDR3 coding sequence is TGTGCCAGCAGAAAAACGACTAGCGGCCGCACCGGGGAGCTGTTTTTT. This codes for CASRKTTSGRTGELFF.

This clone appeared a single time. The gene calls are TRBV4-1 and TRBJ1-1; perhaps TRBD1 as D (6 bases). CDR3 size: 14 residues. Germline V CDR1 and CDR2: MGHRA, YSYEKL. Trimming left V 4 bases short and J 0 bases short, with 9 bases between. The CDR3 region is CASSPGALNTEAFF. The CDR3 DNA follows: TGCGCCAGCAGCCCGGGGGCCCTGAACACTGAAGCTTTCTTT.

The V and J genes are TRBV11-1 and TRBJ1-3, with D uncertain. This CDR3 region has 17 residues. CDR1 is SGHAT and CDR2 is FQDESV in the germline V gene (reference sequence). V was cut by 6 bases and J by 0 bases, with 18 bases left in between. The chain's CDR3 is CASSGTGSVYSGNTIYF. The CDR3 nucleotides read TGTGCCAGCAGTGGAACTGGTTCAGTGTACTCTGGAAACACCATATATTTT.

The V and J genes are TRBV18 and TRBJ2-7, with TRBD1 matching 11 bases. The V gene's germline CDR1 is KGHSH and CDR2 LQKENI. The CDR3 extends over 17 amino acids. After removal of 6 bases from V and 5 bases from J, the junction contained 15 bases not matched to a gene. The CDR3 protein is CASSPPGPGQGANEQYF. The CDR3 nucleotides read TGTGCCAGCTCGCCTCCCGGTCCCGGACAGGGGGCGAACGAGCAGTACTTC.

This clone was seen a handful of times. This chain uses TRBV6-1 with TRBJ1-1; D remains ambiguous. V gave up 2 bases and J gave up 6 bases, with 13 bases separating them. The CDR3 length is 14 residues. CDR1 is MNHNS and CDR2 is SASEGT in the germline V gene. CDR3 in amino acids: CASSELGLVAEAFF. The CDR3 DNA reads TGTGCCAGCAGTGAACTAGGGTTAGTCGCTGAAGCTTTCTTT.

This clone was observed once. V is TRBV5-4 and J is TRBJ2-4, with a weak D call TRBD2 (6 bases). Trimming removed 0 bases from V and 3 bases from J, with 13 bases in between. The length of the CDR3 is 16 residues. Germline V gene data show CDR1 as SGHNT and CDR2 as YYREEE (reference sequence). CDR3 DNA: TGTGCCAGCAGCTTGGGGCTTTTGGGAGGCAAAAACATTCAGTACTTC. Translating it yields CASSLGLLGGKNIQYF.

This chain connects TRBV4-1 to TRBJ2-1; 15 nucleotides line up with TRBD2. This CDR3 has 20 amino acids. V was clipped by 2 bases and J by 0 bases; unmatched bases: 8. Germline V gives CDR1 MGHRA, CDR2 YSYEKL. The CDR3 region is CASSQMGLAGGPSSYNEQFF. CDR3 in DNA: TGCGCCAGCAGCCAAATGGGACTAGCGGGAGGCCCGAGCTCCTACAATGAGCAGTTCTTC.

In this sample, this clone turned up once. The chain carries TRBV10-3 and TRBJ1-1, with no clear D. Trimming took 6 bases from V and 2 from J, leaving 19 bases between them. The CDR3 is 16 amino acids. Germline V gene data show CDR1 as ENHRY and CDR2 as SYGVKD. CDR3 protein: CAISEVIGQSNTEAFF. Here the CDR3 DNA reads TGTGCCATCAGCGAGGTTATCGGCCAAAGCAACACTGAAGCTTTCTTT.

The chain carries TRBV19 and TRBJ1-2; D possibly corresponds to TRBD1 (6 bases). Trimming took 7 bases from V and 8 from J, leaving 20 bases between them. CDR1 LNHDA and CDR2 SQIVND come from the germline V gene (reference sequence). The CDR3 has 14 amino acids. The CDR3 spells CASTPETGRGGYTF. DNA for the CDR3: TGTGCCAGTACCCCTGAGACAGGTCGGGGAGGCTACACCTTC.

Notes on this clone: A junction boundary mismatches the germline segment, possibly from a read error. The chain has TRBV2 and TRBJ1-2; D not resolved. Germline V CDR1 and CDR2: SNHLY, FYNNEI. This CDR3 spans 14 amino acids. CDR3 in amino acids: CASSEVQFGYGYSF. The DNA of the CDR3 is TGTGCCAGCAGTGAAGTACAGTTCGGCTATGGCTACTCCTTC.

With regard to this clone: The same CDR3 arises from other DNA sequences in this sample as well. This chain joins TRBV19 and TRBJ2-5; perhaps TRBD2 as D (5 bases). This CDR3 has 13 amino acids. Trimming shortened V by 4 bases and J by 5 bases, and 11 bases separated the two germline ends. In germline, CDR1 is LNHDA, CDR2 SQIVND (reference sequence). CDR3 nucleotide sequence: TGTGCCAGTAGTACGCCGGGCGGGGAGACCCAGTACTTC. Its translation is CASSTPGGETQYF.

V and J are TRBV21-1 and TRBJ1-2. TRBV21-1 is designated a pseudogene. This CDR3 has 16 amino acids. The CDR3 spells CASSKKFDRDGYGYTF. CDR3 in DNA: TGTGCCAGCAGCAAAAAATTCGACCGGGACGGCTATGGCTACACCTTC.

The genes are TRBV30 and TRBJ1-4, with TRBD1 as a possible D gene (5 bases). V lost 2 bases to trimming and J lost 2 bases, with 6 bases between them. CDR3 length: 13 amino acids. Germline CDR1 is GTSNPN and CDR2 is SVGIG (reference sequence). The CDR3 DNA reads as TGTGCCTGGAGTCACAGGACTAATGAAAAACTGTTTTTT. Protein product: CAWSHRTNEKLFF.

The chain is built from TRBV5-1 and TRBJ2-3; no definite D call. Trimming shortened V by 0 bases and J by 3 bases, and 14 bases separated the two germline ends. The CDR3 has 16 amino acids. Looked up from germline, CDR1 is SGHRS and CDR2 is YFSETQ. CDR3 amino acids: CASSLASGTFTDTQYF. CDR3 in DNA: TGCGCCAGCAGCTTGGCCTCCGGCACGTTTACAGATACGCAGTATTTT. Based on the CDR3 plus reference TRBV5-1 and TRBJ2-3, the full variable domain is KAGVTQTPRYLIKTRGQQVTLSCSPISGHRSVSWYQQTPGQGLQFLFEYFSETQRNKGNFPGRFSGRQFSNSRSEMNVSTLELGDSALYLCASSLASGTFTDTQYFGPGTRLTVL.

This chain connects TRBV11-3 to TRBJ1-1, with D uncertain. V shed 5 bases and J shed 4 bases, with 23 bases lying between them. CDR1 and CDR2 (germline): SGHNT, YENEEA. The CDR3 covers 17 residues. In DNA form, the CDR3 reads TGTGCCAGCAGCCCGGCCCCCCCCGCAGGCCCGGGCACTGAAGCTTTCTTT. As protein: CASSPAPPAGPGTEAFF.

This chain uses TRBV6-5 with TRBJ2-5; D is perhaps TRBD1 or TRBD2 (5 bases each). V was trimmed by 2 bases and J by 0 bases, leaving 10 bases between them. Germline values: CDR1 MNHEY, CDR2 SVGAGI. The CDR3 has 15 residues. The CDR3 nucleotides are TGTGCCAGCAGTTACGTGGGGGTGAACCAAGAGACCCAGTACTTC. Translated: CASSYVGVNQETQYF.

A few counts support this clone. V gene TRBV10-3 combines with J gene TRBJ1-2, with a possible D match to TRBD1 (5 bases). V lost 5 bases and J 2 bases, leaving 15 bases between the germline ends. The CDR3 loop spans 15 amino acids. The germline V gene encodes CDR1 ENHRY and CDR2 SYGVKD. CDR3 residues: CAISPAGASNYGYTF. In DNA, the CDR3 is TGTGCCATCAGTCCCGCCGGGGCCTCCAACTATGGCTACACCTTC.

The chain carries TRBV14 and TRBJ2-1, with 7 bases fitting TRBD2. This CDR3 has 16 residues. With V trimmed by 1 base and J by 9 bases, 12 bases remained unmatched. Germline V CDR1 and CDR2: SGHDN, FVKESK. The CDR3 spells CASSQAAGEGAGEQFF. DNA of the CDR3: TGTGCCAGCAGCCAAGCGGCGGGAGAGGGAGCGGGTGAGCAGTTCTTC.

V usage is TRBV7-8 and J usage is TRBJ2-2; D ambiguous. The germline V and J ends were trimmed by 5 bases and 0 bases, with 13 bases remaining between them. The CDR3 spans 16 residues. CDR1 SGHVS and CDR2 FQNEAQ come from the germline V gene. The CDR3 spells CASSNHQDPNTGELFF. The CDR3 DNA is TGTGCCAGCAGCAACCATCAGGACCCGAACACCGGGGAGCTGTTTTTT.